This is a list of T cell receptor beta chains from one sample in a study of regulatory T cells in long-lasting Graves disease. TCRdb re-called the multiplex PCR reads with MiXCR, one entry per CDR3 protein. The sample has approximately 350,000 distinct CDR3 sequences, about 23% seen once. Material: peripheral blood mononuclear cells (PBMCs), obtained when the disease was refractory, from a patient treated with antithyroid drugs. Every receptor here comes from a woman in her thirties or forties with Graves disease. Both conserved end residues are part of each CDR3. D genes are given only for firm matches. Where a row states a size, it is once, few, many or the class of an expanded clone; other rows omit it.

d_call	v_call	clone_size	j_call	cdr3_aa	cdr3_nt
NA	TRBV15	NA	TRBJ2-5	CATSRGKRPLEETQYF	TGTGCCACCAGCCGGGGCAAGAGGCCCCTGGAAGAGACCCAGTACTTC
NA	TRBV4-1	NA	TRBJ1-1	CASREAGFTEAFF	TGCGCCAGCAGAGAAGCAGGGTTTACTGAAGCTTTCTTT
TRBD1	TRBV5-1	NA	TRBJ1-1	CASSSTGNTEALF	TGCGCCAGCAGCTCGACAGGGAATACTGAAGCTCTCTTT
NA	TRBV10-2	few	TRBJ1-1	CASRQTGKGWRPEAFF	TGCGCCAGCAGGCAAACAGGGAAGGGGTGGCGGCCTGAAGCTTTCTTT
NA	TRBV20-1	NA	TRBJ2-7	CSRTGVEQYF	TGCAGTCGAACGGGAGTCGAGCAGTACTTC
TRBD2	TRBV5-1	NA	TRBJ2-5	CASRGSGSQETQYF	TGCGCCAGCAGAGGAAGCGGGAGTCAAGAGACCCAGTACTTC
NA	TRBV12-3/TRBV12-4	many	TRBJ1-5	CASSPQNYRANQPQHF	TGTGCCAGCAGTCCGCAGAACTACAGGGCAAACCAGCCCCAGCATTTT
TRBD2	TRBV2	NA	TRBJ2-1	CASRDIAGGPYNEQFF	TGTGCCAGCAGAGATATAGCGGGAGGGCCCTACAATGAGCAGTTCTTC
TRBD2	TRBV6-1	many	TRBJ2-7	CASRTNLGAGSSYEQYF	TGTGCCAGCAGAACAAATCTGGGAGCGGGAAGCTCCTACGAGCAGTACTTC
NA	TRBV28	few	TRBJ2-3	CASSPLPRGRGADTQYF	TGTGCCAGCAGCCCCCTTCCCCGTGGCCGCGGGGCAGATACGCAGTATTTT
NA	TRBV28	NA	TRBJ2-3	CASREGSPDTQYF	TGTGCCAGCAGAGAAGGCAGCCCAGATACGCAGTATTTT
TRBD2	TRBV20-1	NA	TRBJ2-1	CSARDIGLAGGTEQFF	TGCAGTGCTAGAGATATAGGGCTAGCGGGAGGGACTGAGCAGTTCTTC
NA	TRBV6-1	NA	TRBJ2-2	CASIPIRDFGSGELFF	TGTGCCAGCATCCCCATCCGGGACTTTGGTTCCGGGGAGCTGTTTTTT
TRBD2	TRBV2	many	TRBJ2-7	CASSVGLAGGMSYEQYF	TGTGCCAGCAGCGTGGGACTAGCGGGAGGGATGTCCTACGAGCAGTACTTC
NA	TRBV12-5	few	TRBJ2-2	CASGPQGSGELFF	TGTGCTAGTGGTCCTCAGGGATCCGGGGAGCTGTTTTTT
NA	TRBV6-1	NA	TRBJ2-5	CASAVGSETQYF	TGTGCCAGCGCCGTGGGGTCGGAGACCCAGTACTTC
NA	TRBV12-3/TRBV12-4	many	TRBJ1-5	CASSFGFSNQPQHF	TGTGCCAGCAGTTTCGGTTTTAGCAATCAGCCCCAGCATTTT
NA	TRBV10-3	NA	TRBJ1-5	CAISESSVISNQPQRF	TGTGCCATCAGTGAGTCATCGGTTATTAGCAATCAGCCCCAGCGTTTT
NA	TRBV28	many	TRBJ1-5	CASLPRTGKSNQPQHF	TGTGCCAGTTTACCCAGAACAGGGAAGAGCAATCAGCCCCAGCATTTT
TRBD1	TRBV19	NA	TRBJ1-5	CASSNGQGGVSNQPQHF	TGTGCCAGTAGTAACGGACAGGGTGGGGTGAGCAATCAGCCCCAGCATTTT
TRBD2	TRBV7-9	NA	TRBJ2-1	CASSLAVAGEGNEQFF	TGTGCCAGCAGCTTAGCGGTAGCGGGAGAGGGCAATGAGCAGTTCTTC
NA	TRBV7-9	NA	TRBJ2-5	CAGGPRDLPLETQYF	TGTGCCGGCGGCCCGCGGGACCTGCCTTTGGAGACCCAGTACTTC
TRBD1	TRBV6-1	many	TRBJ2-7	CASRTGGTEEQYF	TGTGCCAGCAGGACAGGGGGAACGGAAGAGCAGTACTTC
TRBD1	TRBV5-1	NA	TRBJ2-3	CASSGPGQGNTDTQYF	TGCGCCAGCAGCGGACCGGGACAGGGAAACACAGATACGCAGTATTTT
TRBD1	TRBV29-1	few	TRBJ1-3	CSVRDSGRNTIYF	TGCAGCGTTAGGGACAGTGGTCGGAACACCATATATTTT
TRBD2	TRBV7-2	NA	TRBJ2-7	CASSAQRGPYEQYF	TGTGCCAGCAGCGCCCAGCGGGGCCCCTACGAGCAGTACTTC
NA	TRBV15	many	TRBJ2-7	CATSSQGNSYEQYF	TGTGCCACCAGCTCGCAGGGGAATTCCTACGAGCAGTACTTC
TRBD2	TRBV3-1	NA	TRBJ2-7	CASSQNVAGEQYF	TGTGCCAGCAGCCAAAACGTAGCGGGAGAGCAGTACTTC
TRBD1	TRBV29-1	many	TRBJ2-7	CSGGQGTYEQYF	TGCAGCGGCGGACAGGGTACCTACGAGCAGTACTTC
NA	TRBV7-9	many	TRBJ2-5	CASSLKFTSGETQYF	TGTGCCAGCAGCTTGAAGTTTACCAGCGGGGAGACCCAGTACTTC
NA	TRBV28	NA	TRBJ2-7	CASSLTRLYEQYF	TGTGCCAGCAGTTTGACTAGGCTCTACGAGCAGTACTTC
NA	TRBV5-6	few	TRBJ2-2	CASSPDSGELFF	TGTGCCAGCAGCCCGGACAGTGGGGAGCTGTTTTTT
NA	TRBV7-4	many	TRBJ2-7	CAWSDERAYEQYF	TGTGCCTGGTCGGATGAGCGGGCCTACGAGCAGTACTTC
TRBD1	TRBV7-2	many	TRBJ2-2	CASSPWTGVGGELFF	TGTGCCAGCAGCCCCTGGACAGGGGTTGGCGGGGAGCTGTTTTTT
TRBD1	TRBV7-9	NA	TRBJ1-4	CASSADRGLEKLFF	TGTGCCAGCAGCGCCGACAGGGGACTCGAAAAACTGTTTTTT
TRBD1	TRBV7-9	many	TRBJ2-5	CASSGRQGRETQYF	TGTGCCAGCAGCGGCCGACAGGGAAGGGAGACCCAGTACTTC
NA	TRBV19	few	TRBJ2-6	CASSINSGANVLTF	TGTGCCAGTAGTATTAACTCTGGGGCCAACGTCCTGACTTTC
NA	TRBV6-2/TRBV6-3	NA	TRBJ1-3	CASSYSDRDGGNTIYF	TGTGCCAGCAGTTACTCAGACCGGGACGGTGGAAACACCATATATTTT
TRBD2	TRBV10-3	many	TRBJ2-2	CAISRLAVNTGELFF	TGTGCCATCAGCCGACTAGCGGTTAACACCGGGGAGCTGTTTTTT
NA	TRBV28	NA	TRBJ2-6	CASSSGRTFFSSGANVLTF	TGTGCCAGCAGTTCGGGACGGACCTTTTTTAGCTCTGGGGCCAACGTCCTGACTTTC
NA	TRBV20-1	few	TRBJ1-5	CSAPGQQNQPQHF	TGCAGTGCTCCTGGACAGCAGAATCAGCCCCAGCATTTT
NA	TRBV11-2	many	TRBJ2-2	CASSHDGQTGELFF	TGTGCCAGCAGCCATGACGGTCAGACCGGGGAGCTGTTTTTT
NA	TRBV2	NA	TRBJ2-1	CASRDPLGSNYNEQFF	TGTGCCAGCAGGGACCCTCTCGGGAGCAACTACAATGAGCAGTTCTTC
NA	TRBV12-3/TRBV12-4	many	TRBJ2-7	CASSLGTALYEQYF	TGTGCCAGCAGTTTAGGCACTGCCCTATACGAGCAGTACTTC
TRBD2	TRBV12-3/TRBV12-4	NA	TRBJ2-3	CASTQGLVITDTQYF	TGTGCCAGCACTCAAGGACTAGTCATCACAGATACGCAGTATTTT
NA	TRBV29-1	NA	TRBJ1-2	CSVEWVGGYTF	TGCAGCGTTGAGTGGGTCGGGGGCTACACCTTC
TRBD2	TRBV20-1	NA	TRBJ2-7	CSAYGLAGGALVYEQYF	TGCAGTGCTTACGGACTAGCGGGCGGCGCCTTGGTTTACGAGCAGTACTTC
NA	TRBV5-1	many	TRBJ1-2	CASSFASQEGYTF	TGCGCCAGCAGCTTTGCCAGCCAGGAGGGCTACACCTTC
NA	TRBV7-2	many	TRBJ1-2	CASSLDPPGVGGYTF	TGTGCCAGCAGCTTAGACCCGCCGGGGGTAGGAGGCTACACCTTC